These T cell receptor beta chains were read from a single sample in a study of blood T cell repertoires in COVID-19. TCRdb's table, derived via immunoSEQ multiplex PCR, lists solely in-frame clones and lacks some. The table records fewer than 250,000 clones, around 83% of them present only once. The sample was PBMCs or T cells enriched from blood (not recorded which). These TCRs come from a woman in her 30s who had been exposed to COVID-19. Both conserved end residues are part of each CDR3. A D gene is named only where the DNA matches it firmly. Only some rows state a clone size, as once, few, many or a class for expanded clones.

V	J	D	size	CDR3
TRBV6-5	TRBJ1-4	NA	NA	CATSRAGNEKLFF
TRBV4-1	TRBJ1-5	TRBD1	NA	CASSQGQRNQPQHF
TRBV7-3	TRBJ1-1	TRBD1	NA	CASSLTSQGVAFF
TRBV9	TRBJ2-2	NA	NA	CASSVRQTPNTGELFF
TRBV19	TRBJ2-7	TRBD1	NA	CASSRTGAYEQYF
TRBV4-1	TRBJ1-5	NA	NA	CASSQDPTLQPQHF
TRBV2	TRBJ1-1	NA	NA	CASRAGSGTEAFF
TRBV5-4	TRBJ1-1	NA	NA	CASSLGIKTGRMNTEAFF
TRBV6-5	TRBJ1-3	NA	NA	CASTDIDSGNTIYF
TRBV11-2	TRBJ2-5	NA	NA	CASSPTHRPIQETQYF
TRBV7-2	TRBJ2-7	NA	NA	CASSFGGFYEQYF
TRBV2	TRBJ2-1	NA	NA	CASSSGGQQFF
TRBV11-2	TRBJ2-1	TRBD2	once	CASSLDPGLAGGKRNEQFF
TRBV19	TRBJ2-2	TRBD1	NA	CASSTGQAGELFF
TRBV19	TRBJ2-6	NA	NA	CASTTSWSSGANVLTF
TRBV3-1/TRBV3-2	TRBJ1-4	TRBD1	NA	CASSPQGVEKLFF
TRBV6-5	TRBJ1-1	NA	NA	CASNIGGGTEAFF
TRBV12-3/TRBV12-4	TRBJ2-1	NA	NA	CAGAEDYYNEQFF
TRBV11-2	TRBJ1-1	NA	NA	CASSFGRYTEAFF
TRBV7-6	TRBJ1-5	NA	NA	CASSLGESNQPQHF
TRBV2	TRBJ1-2	TRBD1	few	CASTLTGNGYTF
TRBV2	TRBJ2-7	NA	NA	CASSTEQGSIYEQYF
TRBV29-1	TRBJ1-2	NA	NA	CSVPGANYGYTF
TRBV9	TRBJ2-2	NA	NA	CASSVGRGPNTGELFF
TRBV5-1	TRBJ2-7	TRBD1	once	CASRDSSYEQYF
TRBV27	TRBJ1-2	TRBD1	NA	CASSLLGTGDYGYTF
TRBV30	TRBJ2-7	TRBD2	few	CAWRQLADYYEQYF
TRBV27	TRBJ2-5	TRBD1	NA	CASSLFQGAGETQYF
TRBV5-6	TRBJ2-1	NA	NA	CASSLGRVAEQFF
TRBV19	TRBJ1-2	TRBD1	NA	CASSMDNGQATNGYTF
TRBV21-1	TRBJ1-1	NA	NA	CASSKGRHRGAYIRHTEAFF
TRBV3-1/TRBV3-2	TRBJ2-2	TRBD1	NA	CASSPQGTLRGELFF
TRBV18	TRBJ1-6	TRBD1	NA	CASSLERQGGDLHF
TRBV12-3/TRBV12-4	TRBJ1-3	TRBD1	NA	CASRDRGWNTIYF
TRBV19	TRBJ1-2	TRBD1	NA	CASSDRVDYGYTF
TRBV18	TRBJ2-2	NA	NA	CASSTSRGTTGELFF
TRBV27	TRBJ1-3	NA	NA	CASTINTGRDSGNTIYF
TRBV28	TRBJ1-3	NA	NA	CASSIRRGSGGNTIYF
TRBV9	TRBJ2-3	TRBD1	NA	CASSKGAFSTDTQYF
TRBV5-4	TRBJ1-4	TRBD1	NA	CATSIGQGSTNEKLFF
TRBV29-1	TRBJ1-1	TRBD1	NA	CSVRLTGGHTEAFF
TRBV27	TRBJ1-4	NA	once	CASSPQWATNEKLFF
TRBV4-1	TRBJ2-7	TRBD2	NA	CASSPVLAGGQEQYF
TRBV7-7	TRBJ2-2	NA	NA	CASSPKGDNRNTGELFF
TRBV18	TRBJ1-1	NA	NA	CASSPNRDTEAFF
TRBV9	TRBJ1-1	NA	once	CASSVEGQGWTEAFF
TRBV6-6	TRBJ2-7	TRBD1	once	CASMMTGGYEQYF
TRBV5-1	TRBJ1-6	TRBD1	NA	CASSPGQGGSYNSPLHF
TRBV10-1	TRBJ1-1	NA	NA	CTSSETLWTEAFF
TRBV19	TRBJ1-5	NA	NA	CASSDHRVTSYQPQHF
TRBV7-2	TRBJ2-5	NA	NA	CASSLALTEETQYF
TRBV6-5	TRBJ1-1	NA	NA	CASMPRASTEAFF
TRBV7-6	TRBJ2-5	TRBD2	once	CASSSFSGGQETQYF